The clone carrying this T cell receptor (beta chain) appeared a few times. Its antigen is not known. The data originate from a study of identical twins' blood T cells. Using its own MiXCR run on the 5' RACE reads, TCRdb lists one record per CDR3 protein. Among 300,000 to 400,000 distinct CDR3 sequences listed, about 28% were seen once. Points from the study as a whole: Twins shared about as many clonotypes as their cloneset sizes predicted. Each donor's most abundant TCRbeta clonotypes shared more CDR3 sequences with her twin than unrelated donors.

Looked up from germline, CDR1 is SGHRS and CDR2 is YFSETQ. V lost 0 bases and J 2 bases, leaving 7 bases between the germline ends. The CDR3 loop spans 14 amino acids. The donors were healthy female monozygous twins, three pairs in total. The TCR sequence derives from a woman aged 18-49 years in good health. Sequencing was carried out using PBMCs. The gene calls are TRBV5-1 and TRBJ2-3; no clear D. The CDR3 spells CASSLAELTDTQYF. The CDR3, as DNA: TGCGCCAGCAGCTTGGCAGAGCTCACAGATACGCAGTATTTT.